Listed here are 3 T cell receptor beta chains from one sample, sequenced in a study of blood T cells in healthy people across ages. It was with a sample-barcoded 5' primer and a J-beta primer mix that a second PCR of roughly 7 to 11 cycles was run. TCRdb analysed the 5' RACE reads with MiXCR anew, one entry per CDR3 protein. The table has some 900,000 distinct CDR3 sequences, under 50% seen once. Material: blood. The receptors come from a man aged 25 to 40 in good health.

To note about this clonotype: A read error may produce the germline difference seen at one junction end. This chain uses TRBV9 with TRBJ2-6; TRBD1 or TRBD2 may be the D gene (5 bases each). This CDR3 contains 18 residues. CDR1 SGDLS and CDR2 YYNGEE come from the germline V gene. CDR3 in amino acids: CASSVGLPKRSGANALTF. CDR3 nucleotides: TGTGCCAGCAGCGTAGGGTTGCCTAAGCGGTCTGGGGCCAACGCCCTGACTTTC.

The chain is built from TRBV4-1 and TRBJ1-3; D is ambiguous. The CDR3 is 16 amino acids. Trimming cost V 3 bases and J 0 bases, with 12 bases left between them. Germline V gene lookup returns CDR1 MGHRA and CDR2 YSYEKL. The CDR3 DNA reads as TGCGCCAGCAGCCAGCACGACACAGACTCTGGAAACACCATATATTTT. Its translation: CASSQHDTDSGNTIYF.

The chain recombines TRBV4-1 with TRBJ2-5; TRBD2 aligns across 8 bases. The V gene end was trimmed by 4 bases and the J gene end by 1 base; junction bases not matched to a gene: 5. Germline CDR1 reads MGHRA; CDR2 reads YSYEKL. The CDR3 covers 15 residues. The DNA for the CDR3 is TGCGCCAGCAGCCCTGAGGGGACTAGCCAAGAGACCCAGTACTTC. Its protein product is CASSPEGTSQETQYF.